Reported below is one T cell receptor beta chain. Its antigen is not identified. The entry originates in a study of cytomegalovirus exposure and HLA in healthy donors. The ends were cut back, 0 bases at V and 4 bases at J, with 12 bases in the middle. The germline CDR1 and CDR2 sequences are LGHNA and YNFKEQ. The CDR3 has 15 residues. Whole-study findings and limits: In an earlier analysis, about 87% or about 30%: the productive usage of most TCR beta V segments. Rarity marked most TCR sequences, yet some public TCRs occurred in many donors. CMV serostatus was the only immune exposure information that was available.

Primers: 60 Vbeta forward and 13 Jbeta reverse. Some clones are missing from TCRdb's copy, which holds only in-frame ones; the method was immunoSEQ multiplex PCR. The profile shows over 120,000 clones, about 80% of them singletons. This chain links TRBV4-2 with TRBJ1-2; D unclear. The sequencing sample was made of PBMCs. The TCR originated in a man in his forties in good health and CMV-seronegative. The DNA of the CDR3 is TGTGCCAGCAGCCAAGATCTAGCAGAGCCCTATGGCTACACCTTC. This encodes CASSQDLAEPYGYTF.